The 15 T cell receptor beta chains presented below share a single source sample, sequenced in a study of T cell responses to AZD1222 COVID-19 vaccine. Profiling relied on immunoSEQ multiplex PCR, and the TCRdb table lists in-frame clones only, not all of them. The repertoire holds more than 140,000 clones, with approximately 93% as singletons. The input for sequencing was peripheral blood, taken on day 0 of MenACWY control vaccination. These receptors all come from an adult in good health.

The genes are TRBV30 and TRBJ1-2; D possibly corresponds to TRBD1 (6 bases). Trimming shortened V by 0 bases and J by 6 bases, and 14 bases separated the two germline ends. This CDR3 region has 14 residues. Germline V CDR1 and CDR2: GTSNPN, SVGIG (reference sequence). The CDR3 DNA reads TGTGCCTGGAGTGTCTCACGGGGGCTAAATGGCTACACCTTC. Amino acids: CAWSVSRGLNGYTF.

V is TRBV4-3 and J is TRBJ2-2, with TRBD2 matching 11 bases. The germline gives CDR1 LGHNA, CDR2 YSLEER. This CDR3 has 18 residues. Germline trimming cut 0 bases from V and 5 bases from J; bases unmatched to any gene: 8. The CDR3 loop is CASSQDLLAGERTGELFF. CDR3 DNA sequence: TGCGCCAGCAGCCAAGACCTACTAGCGGGGGAAAGAACCGGGGAGCTGTTTTTT.

V gene TRBV5-1 combines with J gene TRBJ1-6; D not certain. This CDR3 spans 15 amino acids. From germline, CDR1 is SGHRS and CDR2 YFSETQ. Trimming shortened V by 4 bases and J by 4 bases, and 12 bases separated the two germline ends. This CDR3 is CASSRAGDYNSPLHF. CDR3 nucleotides: TGCGCCAGCAGCCGGGCAGGTGATTATAATTCACCCCTCCACTTT.

The V and J genes are TRBV4-2 and TRBJ1-1; D may be TRBD1 (5 bases). Trimming took off 3 bases at V and 4 bases at J, with 6 bases between the two ends. The germline V gene has CDR1 LGHNA and CDR2 YNFKEQ. CDR3 length equals 12 residues. CDR3 protein: CASSQQGTEAFF. CDR3 in DNA: TGTGCCAGCAGCCAGCAGGGCACTGAAGCTTTCTTT.

V gene TRBV28 combines with J gene TRBJ1-1; the match to TRBD1 covers 8 bases. V trimming: 5 bases; J trimming: 4 bases; junction bases outside the gene matches: 6. The CDR3 consists of 14 residues. Germline CDR1 reads MDHEN; CDR2 reads SYDVKM. CDR3 nucleotides: TGTGCCAGCAGTCAGGGGGCTTGGGGCACTGAAGCTTTCTTT. Its protein is CASSQGAWGTEAFF.

J is TRBJ1-5 and V is TRBV6-1; D is undetermined. CDR1 and CDR2 (germline): MNHNS, SASEGT. V was cut by 0 bases and J by 9 bases, with 3 bases left in between. This CDR3 region has 11 residues. The CDR3: CASSEAGPQHF. CDR3 coding DNA: TGTGCCAGCAGTGAAGCAGGGCCCCAGCATTTT.

J is TRBJ1-6 and V is TRBV19; possible D gene TRBD1, 5 bases. Trimming removed 5 bases from V and 0 bases from J, with 20 bases in between. The CDR3 contains 19 residues. Germline V gene data show CDR1 as LNHDA and CDR2 as SQIVND (reference sequence). CDR3 nucleotide sequence: TGTGCCAGTAGTGGGGGAGCGGGCCCAACGAGCTCCTATAATTCACCCCTCCACTTT. Amino acid sequence: CASSGGAGPTSSYNSPLHF.

V and J are TRBV19 and TRBJ1-2, with a tentative D call TRBD1 (5 bases). V shed 3 bases and J shed 7 bases, with 12 bases lying between them. CDR1 is LNHDA and CDR2 is SQIVND in the germline V gene (reference sequence). This CDR3 comprises 13 residues. CDR3 in DNA: TGTGCCAGTAGTATGTTGACAGATCCTGGCTACACCTTC. Its protein product is CASSMLTDPGYTF. Full variable domain (remainder filled in from reference TRBV19 and TRBJ1-2): DGGITQSPKYLFRKEGQNVTLSCEQNLNHDAMYWYRQDPGQGLRLIYYSQIVNDFQKGDIAEGYSVSREKKESFPLTVTSAQKNPTAFYLCASSMLTDPGYTFGSGTRLTVV.

This chain uses TRBV9 with TRBJ1-1; perhaps TRBD1 as D (6 bases). CDR3 length: 18 residues. Trimming removed 0 bases from V and 1 base from J, with 19 bases in between. Germline values: CDR1 SGDLS, CDR2 YYNGEE. The CDR3 is CASSVVLWDGGGNTEAFF. CDR3 sequence (DNA): TGTGCCAGCAGCGTAGTCCTGTGGGACGGAGGGGGGAACACTGAAGCTTTCTTT.

V and J are TRBV9 and TRBJ1-1; no reliable D call. Per germline, CDR1 SGDLS and CDR2 YYNGEE. The CDR3 covers 14 residues. Trimming took 0 bases from V and 3 from J, leaving 9 bases between them. As DNA, the CDR3 is TGTGCCAGCAGCGTAGCGGGGTTCGACACTGAAGCTTTCTTT. Its translation: CASSVAGFDTEAFF.

The gene calls are TRBV19 and TRBJ2-7, with 9 bases fitting TRBD2. The V gene end was trimmed by 0 bases and the J gene end by 7 bases; junction bases not matched to a gene: 10. Germline assignment: CDR1 LNHDA and CDR2 SQIVND (reference sequence). The CDR3 sequence is 16 residues long. CDR3 bases: TGTGCCAGTAGTATAGATCCTGCGGGAGGGCCGCGAGAGCAGTACTTC. The encoded protein is CASSIDPAGGPREQYF.

This rearrangement joins TRBV2 to TRBJ1-6; the match to TRBD1 covers 8 bases. CDR3 length: 14 amino acids. Germline V gives CDR1 SNHLY, CDR2 FYNNEI. The J segment lost 10 bases and the V segment lost 3 bases, leaving 5 bases of the junction unmatched. CDR3 DNA sequence: TGTGCCAGCAGTGAGGACAGGGTAGGGTCACCCCTCCACTTT. Protein: CASSEDRVGSPLHF.

V usage is TRBV5-4 and J usage is TRBJ2-5; 7 positions agree with TRBD1. The CDR3 loop spans 14 amino acids. The germline CDR1 and CDR2 sequences are SGHNT and YYREEE (reference sequence). Trimming removed 3 bases from V and 2 bases from J; junction bases left unmatched: 4. CDR3 sequence (DNA): TGTGCCAGCAGCTCAACAGGGGCTCAAGAGACCCAGTACTTC. Translation: CASSSTGAQETQYF.

The chain uses TRBV28 and TRBJ2-7; TRBD1 matches at 7 bases. This CDR3 is built from 14 residues. V gave up 6 bases and J gave up 3 bases; unmatched junction bases: 8. Germline CDR1 is MDHEN and CDR2 is SYDVKM. This chain's CDR3 is CASRPGQRVYEQYF. The CDR3 DNA reads as TGTGCCAGCAGACCGGGACAGAGGGTCTACGAGCAGTACTTC.

This chain joins TRBV28 and TRBJ1-5, with D unclear. The CDR3 is 15 residues long. V lost 6 bases, J lost 9 bases, and 21 bases lay in between. Looked up from germline, CDR1 is MDHEN and CDR2 is SYDVKM. CDR3 region: CASSPGDIALRPQHF. CDR3 in DNA: TGTGCCAGCAGCCCCGGCGACATAGCCTTGAGGCCCCAGCATTTT.